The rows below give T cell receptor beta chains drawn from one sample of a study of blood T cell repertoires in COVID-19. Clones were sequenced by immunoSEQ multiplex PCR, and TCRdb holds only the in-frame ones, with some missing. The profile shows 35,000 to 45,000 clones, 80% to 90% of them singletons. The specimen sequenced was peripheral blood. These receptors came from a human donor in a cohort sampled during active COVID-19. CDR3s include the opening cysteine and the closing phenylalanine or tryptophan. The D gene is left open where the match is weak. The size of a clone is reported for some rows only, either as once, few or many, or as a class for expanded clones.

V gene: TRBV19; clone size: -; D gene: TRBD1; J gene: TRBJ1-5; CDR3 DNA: TGTGCCAGTAGTCCAAGAGGTTGGGGACAGGTGATTAGCAATCAGCCCCAGCATTTT; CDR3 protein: CASSPRGWGQVISNQPQHF
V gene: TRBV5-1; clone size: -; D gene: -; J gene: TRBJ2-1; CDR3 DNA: TGCGCCAGCAGCCCGGGTTTTAGCGGATACAATGAGCAGTTCTTC; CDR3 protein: CASSPGFSGYNEQFF
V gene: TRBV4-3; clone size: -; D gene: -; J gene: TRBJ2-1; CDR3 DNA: TGCGCCAGCAGCCCCGAGGGAGGCGACTACAATGAGCAGTTCTTC; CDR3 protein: CASSPEGGDYNEQFF
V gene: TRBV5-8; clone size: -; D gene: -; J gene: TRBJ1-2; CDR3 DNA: TGTGCCAGCAGCGACACCGGGGAGTACTATGGCTACACCTTC; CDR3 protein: CASSDTGEYYGYTF
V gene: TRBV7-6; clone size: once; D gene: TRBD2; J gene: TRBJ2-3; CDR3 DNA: TGTGCCAGCAGCTCGGGACTAGCGGCCGCAGATACGCAGTATTTT; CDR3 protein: CASSSGLAAADTQYF
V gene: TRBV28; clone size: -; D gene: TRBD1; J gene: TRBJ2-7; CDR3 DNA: TGTGCCAGCAGTTACTACCGGGACAGAAAGGAGCAGTACTTC; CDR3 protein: CASSYYRDRKEQYF
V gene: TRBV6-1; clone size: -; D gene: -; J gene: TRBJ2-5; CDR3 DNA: TGTGCCAGCAGTGAAACTAGCTTTGGGGCCCAGTACTTC; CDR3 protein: CASSETSFGAQYF
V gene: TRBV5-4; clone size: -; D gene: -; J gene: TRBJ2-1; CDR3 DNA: TGTGCCAGCAGCTTGGTGTCTTCCCTCAATGAGCAGTTCTTC; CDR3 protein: CASSLVSSLNEQFF
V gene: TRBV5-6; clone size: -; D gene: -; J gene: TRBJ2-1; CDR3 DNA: TGTGCCAGCAGCTTATATAGTGTAAATGAGCAGTTCTTC; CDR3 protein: CASSLYSVNEQFF
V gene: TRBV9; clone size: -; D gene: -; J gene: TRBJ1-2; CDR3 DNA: TGTGCCAGCAGCCCCCGGAGGACAGACGGTTATGGCTACACCTTC; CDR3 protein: CASSPRRTDGYGYTF
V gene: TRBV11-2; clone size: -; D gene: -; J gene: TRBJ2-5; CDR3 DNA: TGTGCCAGCAGCCTCCAGGGGTCCCAAGAGACCCAGTACTTC; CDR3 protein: CASSLQGSQETQYF
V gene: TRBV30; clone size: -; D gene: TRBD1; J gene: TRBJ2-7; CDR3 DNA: TGTGCCTGGAACAGGGGGCACTACGAGCAGTACTTC; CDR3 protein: CAWNRGHYEQYF
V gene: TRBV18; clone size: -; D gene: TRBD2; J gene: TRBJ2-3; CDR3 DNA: TGTGCCAGCTCACCGCGACTAGCGCGCACAGATACGCAGTATTTT; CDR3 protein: CASSPRLARTDTQYF
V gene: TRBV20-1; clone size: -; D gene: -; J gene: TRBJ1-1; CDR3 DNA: TGCAGTGCTAGAGTCGGGGTAGGGGCTTTCTTT; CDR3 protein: CSARVGVGAFF